This TCR beta chain was recorded in a study of tumor-infiltrating lymphocytes in primary liver carcinoma. In germline, CDR1 is MGHDK, CDR2 SYGVNS. Trimming shortened V by 4 bases and J by 2 bases, and 14 bases separated the two germline ends. The CDR3 covers 15 residues. There are many counts of this clonotype. Its antigen remains unidentified. The input was approximately 0.45 ug total RNA; TCR beta cDNA was made from it with a constant-region primer. Three-round nested multiplex PCR performed with slightly modified ARM-PCR produced the TCR beta libraries. Rounds one and two of PCR, each of approximately 11 cycles, were primed with TRBV1-TRBV30 forward primers and a C-beta reverse primer. TCRdb reanalysed the multiplex PCR reads using MiXCR and keeps one entry per CDR3 protein. Of 80,000 or so distinct CDR3 sequences listed, 70% to 75% are singletons. Joint extraction of RNA and DNA used roughly 19-32 mg of bulk tissue that was unsorted.

Whole-study results and caveats: A significantly higher top-250-clone fraction was found in tumors than in blood (p = 0.039).

This clonotype was sampled from a woman aged 60-70 years with primary liver carcinoma and hepatitis B virus infection. The chain is built from TRBV25-1 and TRBJ1-2; D gene ambiguous. The sample taken for sequencing was liver tumor tissue from sampling region 4. As for subset: tumor region T4, right-lateral pole. As DNA, the CDR3 is TGTGCCAGCAGTGCCGCGACGGCTCAAAACTATGGCTACACCTTC. Protein product: CASSAATAQNYGYTF.